This TCR beta chain is from a study of blood T cell repertoires in COVID-19. About the research overall: PBMCs, B-cell-depleted T cells, or T cells were the source of the cDNA or gDNA that made up the material.

This CDR3 contains 16 residues. The V segment lost 5 bases and the J segment 5 bases; nucleotides outside the gene matches: 11. Germline V CDR1 and CDR2: LGHNT, FRNRAP. In the study's own analysis: Reference gene primer amplification gave nucleated cell count estimates. This table comes from immunoSEQ multiplex PCR, and its TCRdb copy is limited to in-frame clones, with some not included. V and J calls plus clone size are reproduced from that table; the DNA served to infer D and trimming. The data show 150,000 to 200,000 clones, roughly 78% seen once. The genes are TRBV12-5 and TRBJ2-5; TRBD1 matches at 10 bases. The clonotype originates from a man in his sixties or seventies with active or convalescent COVID-19. Sequences were obtained from peripheral blood. Here the CDR3 DNA reads TGTGCTAGTGGTCTCCGGTGGACAGGGGGAGGGGAGACCCAGTACTTC. Translating it yields CASGLRWTGGGETQYF.